These 10 T cell receptor beta chains share one sample of origin, sequenced in a study of T cell responses to AZD1222 COVID-19 vaccine. Repertoires were generated with immunoSEQ multiplex PCR, while TCRdb's copy carries only in-frame clones and drops some. The sample holds about 120,000 clones; approximately 92% are singletons and the top ten take 14%. Sequencing was performed on peripheral blood, taken on day 0 of AZD1222 vaccination. The receptors were gathered from an adult in good health.

This clone was seen once. The V call is TRBV7-9, the J call TRBJ1-2; a possible D gene is TRBD1 (5 bases). CDR3 length: 14 residues. Germline V gives CDR1 SEHNR, CDR2 FQNEAQ (reference sequence). Trimming removed 1 base from V and 5 bases from J, with 11 bases in between. In DNA, the CDR3 is TGTGCCAGCAGCTTAGGGGGCGCCCCTTATGGCTACACCTTC. It is translated as CASSLGGAPYGYTF.

The chain is built from TRBV9 and TRBJ1-2; no clear D gene. The germline gives CDR1 SGDLS, CDR2 YYNGEE. Trimming took 4 bases from V and 8 from J, leaving 12 bases between them. This CDR3 is 12 amino acids long. In DNA form, the CDR3 reads TGTGCCAGCAGCCCATCCGTCGGGGGCTACACCTTC. As protein: CASSPSVGGYTF.

The rearrangement joins TRBV7-9 to TRBJ1-1; no clear D gene. The CDR3 consists of 14 residues. Germline-derived CDR1 and CDR2 are SEHNR and FQNEAQ (reference sequence). V gave up 0 bases and J gave up 3 bases, with 8 bases separating them. The CDR3 spells CASSLARSDTEAFF. CDR3 nucleotide sequence: TGTGCCAGCAGCTTAGCGAGGTCGGACACTGAAGCTTTCTTT.

This clone was seen just once. This chain uses TRBV6-2 or TRBV6-3 with TRBJ1-6; 7 nucleotides line up with TRBD1. This CDR3 has 14 residues. The V and J ends lost 5 bases and 9 bases, in that order; junction bases with no gene match: 7. Per the germline V gene, CDR1 is MNHEY and CDR2 is SVGEGT. The CDR3 reads CASSQDRVASPLHF. The CDR3 coding sequence is TGTGCCAGCAGTCAAGACAGGGTGGCTTCACCCCTCCACTTT.

The chain employs TRBV6-1 and TRBJ1-2; 7 nucleotides line up with TRBD1. The trim removed 3 bases at V and 5 bases at J, leaving 6 bases unmatched. This CDR3 is 14 amino acids long. CDR1 MNHNS and CDR2 SASEGT come from the germline V gene. CDR3 loop: CASSDGRGSYGYTF. The CDR3 bases are TGTGCCAGCAGTGATGGCAGGGGGTCGTATGGCTACACCTTC.

This clone was picked up one time. The chain couples TRBV7-9 to TRBJ2-7, with 8 bases that match TRBD1. This CDR3 has 15 amino acids. V gave up 5 bases and J gave up 4 bases; unmatched junction bases: 10. CDR1 is SEHNR and CDR2 is FQNEAQ in the germline V gene (reference sequence). The CDR3 reads CASSPSGQVGYEQYF. The CDR3 coding sequence is TGTGCCAGCAGCCCATCGGGACAGGTTGGTTACGAGCAGTACTTC.

The rearrangement uses TRBV5-8 and TRBJ1-5, with D maybe TRBD1 (5 bases). The CDR3 extends over 16 amino acids. V was cut by 0 bases and J by 4 bases, with 14 bases left in between. Germline-derived CDR1 and CDR2 are SGHTS and YDEGEE. CDR3 DNA: TGTGCCAGCAGCTTGGGAGGTAGGGGAAGAAATCAGCCCCAGCATTTT. As protein: CASSLGGRGRNQPQHF.

The genes are TRBV3-1 (or the pseudogene TRBV3-2) and TRBJ2-7; the D gene is possibly TRBD2 (6 bases). The CDR3 has 14 amino acids. CDR1 and CDR2 (germline): LGHDT, YNNKEL (reference sequence). V was clipped by 7 bases and J by 2 bases, with 15 bases between them. The CDR3 protein is CASKGKRATYEQYF. For the CDR3, the DNA is TGTGCCAGCAAGGGCAAGCGGGCGACCTACGAGCAGTACTTC.

This clone was counted a single time. The CDR3 reads CASSIGQGVGEAFF. The DNA of the CDR3 is TGTGCCAGTAGTATCGGACAGGGGGTGGGTGAAGCTTTCTTT. This chain joins TRBV19 and TRBJ1-1; TRBD1 matches 10 bases. Germline V lookup: CDR1 LNHDA, CDR2 SQIVND (reference sequence). This CDR3 has 14 residues. Trimming took 3 bases from V and 7 from J; bases not matched to a gene: 5.

The chain uses TRBV9 and TRBJ2-7; D is possibly TRBD1 or TRBD2 (5 bases each). There are 13 residues in the CDR3. CDR1 SGDLS and CDR2 YYNGEE come from the germline V gene. Trimming stripped 0 bases from V and 5 bases from J, with 9 bases between. DNA for the CDR3: TGTGCCAGCAGCGTAGCTCGAGGGGACGAGCAGTACTTC. Protein product: CASSVARGDEQYF.